These 22 T cell receptor beta chains originate from one sample sequenced in a study of a mutant IDH1 vaccine in newly diagnosed glioma. Time point noted: week 11, during vaccination. Vaccination used 300 ug of mutant IDH1 20-mer peptide per dose, with topical imiquimod. Their antigens remain unidentified. The data were produced by immunoSEQ multiplex PCR, yet TCRdb's version contains in-frame clones alone and is incomplete. The sample yields tens of thousands of clones, approximately 80% seen once. The source was PBMCs, collected from a glioma patient whose treatment included an IDH1 peptide vaccine. The source is a man younger than 40 with glioma.

The V call is TRBV28, the J call TRBJ2-7, with 9 positions matching TRBD1. Germline loops: CDR1 MDHEN, CDR2 SYDVKM. V gave up 8 bases and J gave up 3 bases; unmatched junction bases: 8. The CDR3 spans 14 residues. As DNA, the CDR3 is TGTGCCAGCGGAGAACCGGGACAGGGCTACGAGCAGTACTTC. Protein: CASGEPGQGYEQYF.

The gene calls are TRBV19 and TRBJ1-2; no clear D gene. The CDR3 has 13 residues. The V and J ends lost 6 bases and 4 bases respectively, with 12 bases between them. In germline, CDR1 is LNHDA, CDR2 SQIVND (reference sequence). This chain's CDR3 is CASRLGLGYGYTF. The CDR3 DNA reads TGTGCCAGTAGGTTGGGCCTCGGCTATGGCTACACCTTC.

This chain uses TRBV9 with TRBJ2-1; a possible D gene is TRBD2 (7 bases). CDR3 size: 15 residues. The V gene's germline CDR1 is SGDLS and CDR2 YYNGEE. The V end lost 4 bases, the J end lost 7 bases, and 18 bases lay between the germline ends. The CDR3 sequence is CASSYGGQPSNEQFF. The CDR3 bases are TGTGCCAGCAGCTACGGGGGGCAGCCCTCGAATGAGCAGTTCTTC.

This clone was observed a single time. The chain joins TRBV5-4 to TRBJ1-2; D is ambiguous. Germline-derived CDR1 and CDR2 are SGHNT and YYREEE (reference sequence). The V and J ends lost 4 bases and 8 bases respectively, with 12 bases between them. The CDR3 contains 12 residues. The CDR3: CASSAFAEGYTF. In DNA, the CDR3 is TGTGCCAGCAGCGCCTTCGCTGAGGGCTACACCTTC.

The gene calls are TRBV29-1 and TRBJ2-5; TRBD1 aligns across 9 bases. V was clipped by 8 bases and J by 4 bases; unmatched bases: 8. This CDR3 region has 13 residues. The germline CDR1 and CDR2 sequences are SQVTM and ANQGSEA. The DNA of the CDR3 is TGCAGCCTGGACAGGGGCAGAGGAGAGACCCAGTACTTC. Translating gives CSLDRGRGETQYF.

The CDR3 loop reads CASSGVGGQEKLFF. In DNA form, the CDR3 reads TGCGCCAGCAGCGGAGTGGGGGGGCAGGAAAAACTGTTTTTT. The chain is built from TRBV5-1 and TRBJ1-4; D possibly corresponds to TRBD1 (6 bases). The CDR3 is 14 amino acids. CDR1 SGHRS and CDR2 YFSETQ come from the germline V gene. Trimming took off 4 bases at V and 8 bases at J, with 15 bases between the two ends.

The V gene is TRBV4-3, the J gene TRBJ1-5; TRBD1 is a possible D gene (6 bases). This CDR3 has 17 residues. The ends were cut back, 1 base at V and 0 bases at J, with 13 bases in the middle. CDR1 is LGHNA and CDR2 is YSLEER in the germline V gene. The CDR3, as DNA: TGCGCCAGCAGCCAAGGGGTCCAGGGGTATAGCAATCAGCCCCAGCATTTT. It specifies CASSQGVQGYSNQPQHF.

The chain has TRBV7-9 and TRBJ1-3; D is uncertain. Germline CDR1 and CDR2: SEHNR and FQNEAQ (reference sequence). Trimming removed 10 bases at V and 2 bases at J, with 18 bases between. The CDR3 is 15 amino acids. Here the CDR3 reads CATAALGSTGNTIYF. The CDR3 DNA reads TGTGCCACCGCGGCATTGGGTAGTACTGGAAACACCATATATTTT.

V usage is TRBV5-5 and J usage is TRBJ1-2; D not certain. Trimming took 5 bases from V and 8 from J, leaving 22 bases between them. The germline CDR1 and CDR2 sequences are SGHKS and YYEKEE (reference sequence). CDR3 length: 15 residues. The CDR3 sequence is CASSTDGARPGGYTF. The CDR3 bases are TGTGCCAGCAGTACGGACGGTGCCCGGCCGGGGGGCTACACCTTC.

This chain links TRBV9 with TRBJ1-1; 7 positions match TRBD1. The CDR3 is 13 amino acids. With V trimmed by 9 bases and J by 5 bases, 10 bases remained unmatched. CDR1 SGDLS and CDR2 YYNGEE come from the germline V gene. This chain's CDR3 is CATAEGARTEAFF. Written as DNA, the CDR3 is TGTGCCACCGCGGAGGGGGCACGAACTGAAGCTTTCTTT.

The chain recombines TRBV15 with TRBJ1-4, with no clear D. V lost 2 bases and J 0 bases, leaving 7 bases between the germline ends. CDR1 is LNHNV and CDR2 is YYDKDF in the germline V gene (reference sequence). This CDR3 region has 15 residues. The CDR3: CATSRRSATNEKLFF. DNA for the CDR3: TGTGCCACCAGCAGAAGGAGTGCAACTAATGAAAAACTGTTTTTT.

This clone was counted a single time. The chain carries TRBV2 and TRBJ1-6, with D unclear. Between the trimmed V and J ends, which lost 2 bases and 8 bases, there was a span of 1 base. The CDR3 runs to 11 residues. CDR1 is SNHLY and CDR2 is FYNNEI in the germline V gene. CDR3: CASSEHSPLHF. CDR3 nucleotides: TGTGCCAGCAGTGAACATTCACCCCTCCACTTT.

The chain is built from TRBV9 and TRBJ2-3; TRBD2 matches 13 bases. Germline V lookup: CDR1 SGDLS, CDR2 YYNGEE. Unmatched junction bases numbered 7, after V lost 0 bases and J lost 0 bases. This CDR3 spans 19 amino acids. CDR3 sequence reads: CASSVGPWTSGRSTDTQYF. CDR3 nucleotide sequence: TGTGCCAGCAGCGTAGGCCCCTGGACTAGCGGGAGAAGCACAGATACGCAGTATTTT.

CDR3 sequence (DNA): TGTGCCAGCAGTGGACAGGGGAACACCTACGAGCAGTACTTC. Protein: CASSGQGNTYEQYF. The rearrangement joins TRBV28 to TRBJ2-7; 9 nucleotides line up with TRBD1. Per germline, CDR1 MDHEN and CDR2 SYDVKM. Losses at the gene ends were 5 bases for V and 2 bases for J; bases not matched to a gene: 4. The CDR3 has 14 amino acids.

V is TRBV29-1 and J is TRBJ2-5, with D possibly being TRBD2 (6 bases). Per the germline V gene, CDR1 is SQVTM and CDR2 is ANQGSEA. Trimming took off 5 bases at V and 1 base at J, with 11 bases between the two ends. There are 13 residues in the CDR3. The CDR3 nucleotides are TGCAGCGTTTCCGGGACTTTCCAAGAGACCCAGTACTTC. This gives the protein CSVSGTFQETQYF.

V gene TRBV6-1 combines with J gene TRBJ2-1, with no clear D. Germline lookup yields CDR1 MNHNS and CDR2 SASEGT. Trimming took off 2 bases at V and 4 bases at J, with 6 bases between the two ends. This CDR3 has 13 amino acids. The CDR3 nucleotides read TGTGCCAGCAGTGAAAGTATGTACAATGAGCAGTTCTTC. Its protein product is CASSESMYNEQFF.

In its sample, this clone was seen a few times. This sample also contains other DNA sequences that code for the same CDR3. CDR3 nucleotides: TGCAGCGTTGGGGATGGGGGAATGAACACTGAAGCTTTCTTT. This translates into CSVGDGGMNTEAFF. This chain joins TRBV29-1 and TRBJ1-1; D is perhaps TRBD1 (5 bases). Per germline, CDR1 SQVTM and CDR2 ANQGSEA. Trimming shortened V by 4 bases and J by 0 bases, and 12 bases separated the two germline ends. This CDR3 region has 14 residues.

This chain connects TRBV7-6 to TRBJ2-2; D call uncertain. The CDR3 has 16 residues. Germline V gene lookup returns CDR1 SGHVS and CDR2 FNYEAQ. The V and J ends lost 4 bases and 5 bases respectively, with 17 bases between them. Written as DNA, the CDR3 is TGTGCCAGCAGCTCAAGAAACTCTTGGCGGACCGGGGAGCTGTTTTTT. It yields the protein CASSSRNSWRTGELFF.

The V and J genes are TRBV19 and TRBJ2-7; no clear D gene. CDR1 LNHDA and CDR2 SQIVND come from the germline V gene (reference sequence). Trimming shortened V by 2 bases and J by 1 base, and 6 bases separated the two germline ends. CDR3 length equals 13 residues. In DNA, the CDR3 is TGTGCCAGTAGTATACCTGGTTCCTACGAGCAGTACTTC. It encodes CASSIPGSYEQYF. The full variable domain, completed using reference TRBV19 and TRBJ2-7, is DGGITQSPKYLFRKEGQNVTLSCEQNLNHDAMYWYRQDPGQGLRLIYYSQIVNDFQKGDIAEGYSVSREKKESFPLTVTSAQKNPTAFYLCASSIPGSYEQYFGPGTRLTVT.

The chain carries TRBV6-1 and TRBJ2-7, with 8 bases matching TRBD1. Germline CDR1 and CDR2: MNHNS and SASEGT. V gave up 7 bases and J gave up 1 base; unmatched junction bases: 6. This CDR3 is 14 amino acids long. CDR3 residues: CASTETGVSYEQYF. The CDR3 DNA is TGTGCCAGCACCGAGACAGGGGTGTCCTACGAGCAGTACTTC.

The chain employs TRBV11-2 and TRBJ1-1; D uncertain. There are 13 residues in the CDR3. CDR1 and CDR2 from the germline V gene are SGHAT and FQNNGV. V shed 6 bases and J shed 3 bases, with 11 bases lying between them. CDR3: CASRLHRDTEAFF. The CDR3 DNA reads as TGTGCCAGCAGGCTTCATAGGGACACTGAAGCTTTCTTT.

This chain connects TRBV4-3 to TRBJ1-6; maybe TRBD1 (5 bases). The germline V gene has CDR1 LGHNA and CDR2 YSLEER. Between the trimmed V and J ends, which lost 0 bases and 6 bases, there was a span of 12 bases. This CDR3 region has 16 residues. The CDR3 sequence is CASSQDAGAGNSPLHF. The CDR3 DNA reads TGCGCCAGCAGCCAAGATGCCGGGGCGGGTAATTCACCCCTCCACTTT.